Presented here are 29 T cell receptor beta chains from one specimen sequenced in a study of graft-versus-host responses after intestinal transplantation. Clones were read by immunoSEQ multiplex PCR, and TCRdb kept only the in-frame ones, dropping some. The data hold about 20,000 clones, with roughly 70% observed a single time. Intraepithelial plus lamina propria lymphocytes were released by processing graft tissue. The sample here was ileum tissue, taken around 20 days after intestinal transplant. The source is a human patient who received an intestinal transplant, so some T cells may come from the graft donor.

V usage is TRBV5-1 and J usage is TRBJ2-3; maybe TRBD2 (6 bases). Trimming took 4 bases from V and 4 from J, leaving 10 bases between them. The CDR3 runs 13 residues. CDR1 is SGHRS and CDR2 is YFSETQ in the germline V gene. The CDR3 nucleotides read TGCGCCAGCAGCACGGGACTTCCAGATACGCAGTATTTT. Translation gives CASSTGLPDTQYF.

The chain couples TRBV13 to TRBJ1-2, with a possible D match to TRBD1 (5 bases). The CDR3 sequence is 13 residues long. Germline loops: CDR1 PRHDT, CDR2 FYEKMQ (reference sequence). Trimming cost V 1 base and J 3 bases, with 6 bases left between them. In nucleotides, the CDR3 is TGTGCCAGCAGCTTAGAACAGGACTATGGCTACACCTTC. Amino acids: CASSLEQDYGYTF. The variable domain in full, with the rest retrieved from reference TRBV13 and TRBJ1-2, is AAGVIQSPRHLIKEKRETATLKCYPIPRHDTVYWYQQGPGQDPQFLISFYEKMQSDKGSIPDRFSAQQFSDYHSELNMSSLELGDSALYFCASSLEQDYGYTFGSGTRLTVV.

The V gene is TRBV7-2, the J gene TRBJ1-2, with 8 bases lining up with TRBD1. Trimming took 1 base from V and 6 from J; bases not matched to a gene: 7. Germline CDR1 and CDR2: SGHTA and FQGNSA. The CDR3 loop spans 15 amino acids. The DNA for the CDR3 is TGTGCCAGCAGCTTAGGTCAGGGGGCGATCGATGGCTACACCTTC. Amino acids: CASSLGQGAIDGYTF.

V and J are TRBV29-1 and TRBJ2-1; maybe TRBD2 (7 bases). The CDR3 has 15 residues. The ends were cut back, 7 bases at V and 5 bases at J, with 21 bases in the middle. CDR1 and CDR2 from the germline V gene are SQVTM and ANQGSEA. The CDR3 here is CSAEGGDQLHNEQFF. In DNA form, the CDR3 reads TGCAGCGCCGAAGGGGGGGACCAACTGCACAATGAGCAGTTCTTC.

V usage is TRBV5-1 and J usage is TRBJ2-5; TRBD2 is a possible D gene (6 bases). Germline loops: CDR1 SGHRS, CDR2 YFSETQ. The CDR3 is 15 residues long. V was cut by 1 base and J by 4 bases, with 14 bases left in between. Written as DNA, the CDR3 is TGCGCCAGCAGCTTGTACGTCTCCGGGAGAGAGACCCAGTACTTC. It yields the protein CASSLYVSGRETQYF.

This clone was seen only a few times. J is TRBJ1-1 and V is TRBV6-6; perhaps TRBD1 as D (5 bases). In germline, CDR1 is MNHNY, CDR2 SVGAGI (reference sequence). The ends were cut back, 7 bases at V and 4 bases at J, with 13 bases in the middle. The CDR3 extends over 13 amino acids. Here the CDR3 DNA reads TGTGCCAGCACCCAGGGACTGACCACTGAAGCTTTCTTT. Translated, it gives CASTQGLTTEAFF.

The chain couples TRBV29-1 to TRBJ2-5, with 8 nucleotides matching TRBD2. The V gene's germline CDR1 is SQVTM and CDR2 ANQGSEA. This CDR3 contains 13 residues. The junction had 10 bases not matched to a gene; V was cut back by 6 bases and J by 7 bases. The CDR3 DNA reads TGCAGCGTCGGAAAAGGGACTAGGCGGACCCAGTACTTC. Amino acids: CSVGKGTRRTQYF.

This clone is classed as medium-sized. V is TRBV9 and J is TRBJ2-3, with 8 bases lining up with TRBD2. Germline V gene data show CDR1 as SGDLS and CDR2 as YYNGEE. With 3 bases clipped from V and 0 bases from J, the junction kept 0 bases outside the gene matches. The CDR3 has 14 residues. CDR3 amino acids: CASSASGSTDTQYF. The CDR3, as DNA: TGTGCCAGCAGCGCTAGCGGGAGCACAGATACGCAGTATTTT.

The rearrangement uses TRBV29-1 and TRBJ1-1, with D uncertain. Germline CDR1 reads SQVTM; CDR2 reads ANQGSEA. This CDR3 spans 13 amino acids. The V and J ends lost 2 bases and 1 base respectively, with 8 bases between them. The CDR3 sequence is CSVEWEPNTEAFF. CDR3 sequence (DNA): TGCAGCGTTGAATGGGAGCCGAACACTGAAGCTTTCTTT.

This clone was counted only a few times. CDR3 region: CASATGTGGNSPLHF. CDR3 nucleotides: TGTGCCAGTGCAACCGGGACAGGGGGAAATTCACCCCTCCACTTT. The chain employs TRBV6-1 and TRBJ1-6, with 11 bases that match TRBD1. Germline CDR1 reads MNHNS; CDR2 reads SASEGT. The CDR3 consists of 15 residues. V trimming: 9 bases; J trimming: 7 bases; junction bases outside the gene matches: 8.

The table lists this clone with a count of one. V gene TRBV7-9 combines with J gene TRBJ2-6; no firm D call. Trimming took off 1 base at V and 2 bases at J, with 9 bases between the two ends. CDR1 and CDR2 (germline): SEHNR, FQNEAQ (reference sequence). The CDR3 is 16 amino acids. CDR3 in amino acids: CASSLVYQAGANVLTF. The DNA for the CDR3 is TGTGCCAGCAGCTTAGTTTACCAGGCTGGGGCCAACGTCCTGACTTTC.

This chain uses TRBV27 with TRBJ1-6; TRBD1 agrees at 8 bases. Losses at the gene ends were 4 bases for V and 6 bases for J; bases not matched to a gene: 5. The CDR3 loop spans 15 amino acids. The germline V gene encodes CDR1 MNHEY and CDR2 SMNVEV (reference sequence). CDR3 protein: CASSSRTGPNSPLHF. The CDR3 DNA reads as TGTGCCAGCAGTTCAAGGACAGGGCCTAATTCACCCCTCCACTTT.

This clone occurred a few times. V and J are TRBV4-3 and TRBJ2-6; D not resolved. CDR1 is LGHNA, CDR2 YSLEER, per germline. CDR3 length: 16 residues. Trimming left V 1 base short and J 0 bases short, with 7 bases between. CDR3 region: CASSQVLLSGANVLTF. As DNA, the CDR3 is TGCGCCAGCAGCCAAGTACTGCTCTCTGGGGCCAACGTCCTGACTTTC.

This chain connects TRBV10-3 to TRBJ1-5, with 8 positions matching TRBD1. V shed 11 bases and J 5 bases; nucleotides not matched to a gene: 14. CDR1 and CDR2 from the germline V gene are ENHRY and SYGVKD. The CDR3 has 15 residues. CDR3 sequence (DNA): TGTGCCGCCAAAAACGGACAGGGAGTTGATCAGCCCCAGCATTTT. This gives the protein CAAKNGQGVDQPQHF.

This clone occurred once. The chain employs TRBV2 and TRBJ1-2; D is ambiguous. This CDR3 is 14 amino acids long. V lost 5 bases, J lost 3 bases, and 13 bases lay in between. CDR1 is SNHLY, CDR2 FYNNEI, per germline. CDR3 bases: TGTGCCAGCAGTCCCGCGCAGGTATACTATGGCTACACCTTC. It translates to CASSPAQVYYGYTF.

This clone came up once. This chain connects TRBV6-1 to TRBJ2-5; the D is unclear. Germline-derived CDR1 and CDR2 are MNHNS and SASEGT. V was cut by 3 bases and J by 5 bases, with 16 bases left in between. The CDR3 is 15 residues long. For the CDR3, the DNA is TGTGCCAGCAGTGATTGGTTAGCCCCAGAGGAGACCCAGTACTTC. Translating it yields CASSDWLAPEETQYF.

This chain links TRBV5-1 with TRBJ2-7, with D perhaps TRBD1 (5 bases). V was cut by 0 bases and J by 4 bases, with 11 bases left in between. This CDR3 has 14 amino acids. Germline CDR1 and CDR2: SGHRS and YFSETQ. DNA for the CDR3: TGCGCCAGCAGCTTGGGGGGCTCCTATTACGAGCAGTACTTC. Translating it yields CASSLGGSYYEQYF. The full variable domain, in which reference TRBV5-1 and TRBJ2-7 provide the parts outside the CDR3, is KAGVTQTPRYLIKTRGQQVTLSCSPISGHRSVSWYQQTPGQGLQFLFEYFSETQRNKGNFPGRFSGRQFSNSRSEMNVSTLELGDSALYLCASSLGGSYYEQYFGPGTRLTVT.

The CDR3 DNA is TGTGCCAGCAGCTCAAGGGACAGGGGGGCCCTCTACGAGCAGTACTTC. Translated, it gives CASSSRDRGALYEQYF. V is TRBV11-2 and J is TRBJ2-7, with TRBD1 matching over 11 bases. Trimming cost V 4 bases and J 3 bases; bases outside gene matches: 8. Germline CDR1 SGHAT, CDR2 FQNNGV. There are 16 residues in the CDR3.

The chain carries TRBV9 and TRBJ2-3; the match to TRBD2 covers 9 bases. Per the germline V gene, CDR1 is SGDLS and CDR2 is YYNGEE. Trimming removed 1 base from V and 3 bases from J; junction bases left unmatched: 0. The CDR3 is 14 residues long. CDR3 coding DNA: TGTGCCAGCAGCGTAACTAGCGGGACAGATACGCAGTATTTT. This sequence encodes CASSVTSGTDTQYF.

The chain has TRBV7-6 and TRBJ1-1, with D unclear. The V and J ends lost 1 base and 2 bases respectively, with 11 bases between them. Germline V gene lookup returns CDR1 SGHVS and CDR2 FNYEAQ. The CDR3 has 15 amino acids. CDR3 nucleotide sequence: TGTGCCAGCAGCTTAGATCAAGCTCCTAACACTGAAGCTTTCTTT. Protein: CASSLDQAPNTEAFF.

As regards this clone: One end of the junction fails to match germline, which may point to a read error. CDR3 loop: CASSSGGFVVF. In DNA form, the CDR3 reads TGTGCCAGCAGCTCGGGGGGGTTCGTGGTTTTT. The chain joins TRBV7-8 to TRBJ1-4; weak D call: TRBD1 (5 bases). CDR3 size: 11 residues. In germline, CDR1 is SGHVS, CDR2 FQNEAQ. Looking up the rest from reference TRBV7-8 and TRBJ1-4 gives the full variable domain: GAGVSQSPRYKVAKRGQDVALRCDPISGHVSLFWYQQALGQGPEFLTYFQNEAQLDKSGLPSDRFFAERPEGSVSTLKIQRTQQEDSAVYLCASSSGGFVVFGSGTQLSVL.

The chain couples TRBV29-1 to TRBJ2-2; 7 bases fit TRBD1. Germline V CDR1 and CDR2: SQVTM, ANQGSEA. The CDR3 runs 14 residues. J was trimmed by 4 bases and V by 4 bases; bases with no gene match: 6. In DNA form, the CDR3 reads TGCAGCGTTGGCAGGGGGAGTGGCACCGGGGAGCTGTTTTTT. Translating gives CSVGRGSGTGELFF.

This chain connects TRBV10-3 to TRBJ1-2, with D hard to call. Looked up from germline, CDR1 is ENHRY and CDR2 is SYGVKD. Between the trimmed V and J ends, which lost 2 bases and 4 bases, there was a span of 11 bases. The CDR3 covers 14 residues. Here the CDR3 DNA reads TGTGCCATCAGTGAGGACCTGGGCTTCTATGGCTACACCTTC. This encodes CAISEDLGFYGYTF.

The genes are TRBV5-6 and TRBJ1-6, with TRBD1 matching over 7 bases. J lost 4 bases, V lost 4 bases, and 2 bases had no gene match. The CDR3 has 14 residues. Germline CDR1 and CDR2: SGHDT and YYEEEE. CDR3 sequence (DNA): TGTGCCAGCAGCCCGGGACAGTATAATTCACCCCTCCACTTT. It encodes CASSPGQYNSPLHF.

The table lists this clone with a count of one. V gene TRBV7-9 combines with J gene TRBJ2-1; no definite D call. The CDR3 is made up of 17 amino acids. Germline V CDR1 and CDR2: SEHNR, FQNEAQ (reference sequence). The germline V and J ends were trimmed by 2 bases and 6 bases, with 20 bases remaining between them. CDR3 protein: CASSLIQTSETLNEQFF. CDR3 DNA: TGTGCCAGCAGCTTAATCCAAACCAGCGAAACCCTCAATGAGCAGTTCTTC.

This sequence joins TRBV11-2 and TRBJ2-7; no clear D gene. With 1 base removed from V and 6 bases from J, the gap between germline ends came to 4 bases. The CDR3 spans 11 residues. Germline loops: CDR1 SGHAT, CDR2 FQNNGV. The chain's CDR3 is CASSLVSEQYF. As DNA, the CDR3 is TGTGCCAGCAGCTTAGTATCCGAGCAGTACTTC.

The chain is built from TRBV25-1 and TRBJ1-2; D gene ambiguous. Trimming left V 5 bases short and J 3 bases short, with 13 bases between. This CDR3 has 14 residues. In germline, CDR1 is MGHDK, CDR2 SYGVNS. The CDR3 DNA reads TGTGCCAGCAGTCCACCCCAACTGCACTATGGCTACACCTTC. Amino acids: CASSPPQLHYGYTF.

This clone is termed medium-sized. The chain has TRBV6-1 and TRBJ1-1; perhaps TRBD1 as D (6 bases). CDR1 is MNHNS, CDR2 SASEGT, per germline. The V and J ends lost 2 bases and 1 base respectively, with 11 bases between them. The CDR3 spans 15 residues. The CDR3 DNA is TGTGCCAGCAGTGAATCTCGGACAGCGAACACTGAAGCTTTCTTT. Translation: CASSESRTANTEAFF.

V and J are TRBV7-9 and TRBJ2-4; 10 positions agree with TRBD2. Germline CDR1 and CDR2: SEHNR and FQNEAQ (reference sequence). The V gene end was trimmed by 2 bases and the J gene end by 3 bases; junction bases not matched to a gene: 13. This CDR3 has 19 residues. The CDR3 sequence: CASSLTGLAGDGDKNIQYF. As DNA, the CDR3 is TGTGCCAGCAGCTTAACAGGCCTAGCGGGAGACGGGGACAAAAACATTCAGTACTTC.